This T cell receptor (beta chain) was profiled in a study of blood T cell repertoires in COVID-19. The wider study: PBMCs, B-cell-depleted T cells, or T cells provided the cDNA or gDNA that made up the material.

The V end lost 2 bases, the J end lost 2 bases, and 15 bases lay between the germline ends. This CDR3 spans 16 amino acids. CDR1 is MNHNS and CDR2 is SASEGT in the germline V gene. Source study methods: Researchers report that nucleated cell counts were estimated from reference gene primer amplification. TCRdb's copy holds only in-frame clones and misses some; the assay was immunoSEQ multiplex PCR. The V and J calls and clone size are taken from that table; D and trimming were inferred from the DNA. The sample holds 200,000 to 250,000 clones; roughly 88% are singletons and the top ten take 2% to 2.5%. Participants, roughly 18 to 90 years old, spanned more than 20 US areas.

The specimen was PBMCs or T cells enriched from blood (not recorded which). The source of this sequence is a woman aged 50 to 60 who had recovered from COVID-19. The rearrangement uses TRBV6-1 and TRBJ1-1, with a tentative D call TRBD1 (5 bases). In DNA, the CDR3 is TGTGCCAGCAGTGAACCCTCAGGGCACCCCAACACTGAAGCTTTCTTT. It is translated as CASSEPSGHPNTEAFF.